This T cell receptor beta chain was profiled in a study of prognosis after radiotherapy for stage I lung cancer. Study in general: Stereotactic body radiotherapy was given without concurrent therapy, and no patient received both at once. Study-wide results and limits: It is unknown whether the expanded TCR clones recognize the tumor. Following stereotactic body radiation therapy, unique TCR clone counts fell, with a median of around 10,000 versus 6,900.

Two-round multiplex PCR on genomic DNA was the method by which TCR beta CDR3 was amplified. Gene-specific primers for each TRBV and TRBJ gene drove first-round PCR. TCRdb fed the multiplex PCR reads into MiXCR, producing one record per CDR3 protein. Of tens of thousands of distinct CDR3 sequences listed, more than 20% were seen once; the top ten hold under 10%. The authors drew approximately 5.7 milliliters of peripheral blood at each of two time points. This clonotype was detected a few times. What it binds is unknown. A much larger clone differs by one base, so this may be a read error. The origin of this receptor is a donor aged 50 or older with non-small cell lung cancer. This sample comprised PBMCs, obtained before or after stereotactic body radiation therapy (not recorded which).

CDR3 loop: CASSIEPSGANVLTF. The CDR3 DNA follows: TGTGCCAGCAGTATTGAGCCCTCTGGGGCCAACGTCCTGACTTTC. The chain has TRBV6-2 or TRBV6-3 and TRBJ2-6; D is unclear. Trimming shortened V by 5 bases and J by 0 bases, and 8 bases separated the two germline ends. Per germline, CDR1 MNHEY and CDR2 SVGEGT. The CDR3 length is 15 residues.